This T cell receptor beta chain appears in the sequencing data of a study of regulatory T cells in long-lasting Graves disease. Time point specified: newly diagnosed GD, antithyroid drugs for less than 3 months. The TCR library was prepared using RNA isolated from PBMCs. A peripheral blood sample, approximately 10 milliliters in volume, was drawn into EDTA tubes. This clonotype was seen at least ten times. To make TCR beta libraries, researchers used iRepertoire HTBI primers and Arm-PCR of CDR3 regions. TCRdb reprocessed the multiplex PCR reads with MiXCR, giving one entry per CDR3 protein. The sample shows 400,000 to 550,000 distinct CDR3 sequences, under 15% of them seen only once. The sample was also linked to a second study, of T cells in Graves' hyperthyroidism and ophthalmopathy. That publication notes: When the TCR CDR3 underwent first-round RT-PCR, the HTBI primer set was used.

This clonotype originated in a woman in her 30s with Graves disease. Source: peripheral blood mononuclear cells (PBMCs), taken at new diagnosis, from a patient treated with antithyroid drugs.

CDR3 coding DNA: TGCGCCAGCGATGCGGGAGGGAGTTACAATGAGCAGTTCTTC. This translates into CASDAGGSYNEQFF. The chain links TRBV5-1 to TRBJ2-1, with 9 bases matching TRBD2. Germline CDR1 reads SGHRS; CDR2 reads YFSETQ. Trimming took 7 bases from V and 4 from J; bases not matched to a gene: 6. This CDR3 contains 14 residues.